This T cell receptor (beta chain) was sequenced in a study of OX40 agonist ivuxolimab in advanced cancers. Overall study results and limits: Clonal expansion among partial responders at 0.1-3.0 mg/kg ranked near the lowest. Clonal expansion by week 6 occurred in CD4+ and CD8+ blood T cells (at 0.1 to 3.0 mg/kg). No antigen was identified for the clonally expanded peripheral T cells. CD8+ T cells were the subset that, on average, had more expanded clones than CD4+.

Germline-derived CDR1 and CDR2 are LNHNV and YYDKDF (reference sequence). V was cut by 0 bases and J by 4 bases, with 10 bases left in between. This CDR3 has 15 amino acids. As concerns this clone: The target antigen is unknown.

Assay: immunoSEQ multiplex PCR; the TCRdb copy retains only in-frame clones and omits some. Among more than 45,000 clones listed, 88% were seen once. The V call is TRBV15, the J call TRBJ1-5; D not resolved. This material consisted of CD4+ or CD8+ T cells sorted from blood, taken in a trial of the OX40 agonist ivuxolimab. The receptor comes from an adult with an advanced solid tumor such as melanoma, head and neck, liver or kidney cancer. The CDR3 DNA follows: TGTGCCACCAGCAGAGATTTTGGGCCAAATCAGCCCCAGCATTTT. This translates into CATSRDFGPNQPQHF.